These T cell receptor beta chains were read from a single sample in a study of cytomegalovirus exposure and HLA in healthy donors. Libraries were prepared by immunoSEQ multiplex PCR; TCRdb keeps only in-frame clonotypes and omits some of them. This sample has hundreds of thousands of clones, with around 73% found just once. Input material: PBMCs. All receptors come from a male donor in good health and CMV-seronegative. Both conserved end residues are part of each CDR3. A D gene is named only where the DNA matches it firmly. Rows give clone size only sometimes, using once, few, many, or a class for an expanded clone.

DNA: TGTGCCAACGACCCGAGGCGAATCTATGGCTACACCTTC; CDR3: CANDPRRIYGYTF; V: TRBV14; size: -; D: -; J: TRBJ1-2
DNA: TGTGCCAGCAGCTTGGTGGGAGCGGCGTCGGATGAGCAGTTCTTC; CDR3: CASSLVGAASDEQFF; V: TRBV7-2; size: -; D: -; J: TRBJ2-1
DNA: TGTGCCAGCAGCTTGGGAGCCGGACTAGCTCGGGAGCAGTTCTTC; CDR3: CASSLGAGLAREQFF; V: TRBV5-4; size: -; D: TRBD2; J: TRBJ2-1
DNA: TGTGCCAGTAGTATCCCCCGGGGCGAGCAGTACTTC; CDR3: CASSIPRGEQYF; V: TRBV19; size: -; D: -; J: TRBJ2-7
DNA: TGCGCCAGCAGCTCGACGCCGGGAGTGGGAGAGCAGTACTTC; CDR3: CASSSTPGVGEQYF; V: TRBV5-1; size: -; D: -; J: TRBJ2-5
DNA: TGTGCCAGCAGTTACACTAGTACCTCCTACGAGCAGTACTTC; CDR3: CASSYTSTSYEQYF; V: TRBV6-5; size: -; D: -; J: TRBJ2-7
DNA: TGTGCCAGCTCTCGGACTGAATACAATGAGCAGTTCTTC; CDR3: CASSRTEYNEQFF; V: TRBV7-3; size: -; D: -; J: TRBJ2-1
DNA: TGTGCCAGCAGCACCGGGACAGGGGGCTGGAGCACAGATACGCAGTATTTT; CDR3: CASSTGTGGWSTDTQYF; V: TRBV27; size: -; D: TRBD1; J: TRBJ2-3
DNA: TGTGCCAGCAGTCCCGGGACAGGGATTTTCGAGCAGTACTTC; CDR3: CASSPGTGIFEQYF; V: TRBV6-6; size: -; D: TRBD1; J: TRBJ2-7
DNA: TGTGCCAGTAGCCGAGGGACAGACACCCCAAGCAGCAATCAGCCCCAGCATTTT; CDR3: CASSRGTDTPSSNQPQHF; V: TRBV19; size: -; D: TRBD1; J: TRBJ1-5
DNA: TGCGCCAGCACCCCCCAAGCGGGAGGGTTGAATGAGCAGTTCTTC; CDR3: CASTPQAGGLNEQFF; V: TRBV5-1; size: -; D: TRBD2; J: TRBJ2-1
DNA: TGTGCCAGCAGCCAAAAACCCCGTAAACAGGGGGGATTTACCTACGAGCAGTACTTC; CDR3: CASSQKPRKQGGFTYEQYF; V: TRBV14; size: -; D: TRBD1; J: TRBJ2-7
DNA: TGTGCCAGCAGCCCGGGACTTGGGGCCAACGTCCTGACTTTC; CDR3: CASSPGLGANVLTF; V: TRBV7-3; size: medium-sized; D: -; J: TRBJ2-6
DNA: TGTGCCAGCAGGGGACAGGGAATGAACACCGGGGAGCTGTTTTTT; CDR3: CASRGQGMNTGELFF; V: TRBV5-8; size: once; D: TRBD1; J: TRBJ2-2
DNA: TGCGCCAGCAGCCGCGTCCCGGGTAGCACAGATACGCAGTATTTT; CDR3: CASSRVPGSTDTQYF; V: TRBV4-1; size: few; D: -; J: TRBJ2-3
DNA: TGTGCCAGTAGTGGCGCAGGGGCTCTGAACACTGAAGCTTTCTTT; CDR3: CASSGAGALNTEAFF; V: TRBV19; size: -; D: -; J: TRBJ1-1
DNA: TGTGCCAGCAGTGATTCTTCGGTTAGAGGGGGCAAAAACATTCAGTACTTC; CDR3: CASSDSSVRGGKNIQYF; V: TRBV2; size: -; D: -; J: TRBJ2-4
DNA: TGCAGCGTGCAACGGGCTGACAGGGGGCACTACGAGCAGTACTTC; CDR3: CSVQRADRGHYEQYF; V: TRBV29-1; size: -; D: TRBD1; J: TRBJ2-7
DNA: TGTGCCAGCAGCTTAGCGGGCAGCGCGGGCGAGCAGTACTTC; CDR3: CASSLAGSAGEQYF; V: TRBV7-9; size: few; D: -; J: TRBJ2-7
DNA: TGTGCCAGCAGTGAGGATTGGACTATCGGGGATACCGGGGAGCTGTTTTTT; CDR3: CASSEDWTIGDTGELFF; V: TRBV6-1; size: -; D: -; J: TRBJ2-2
DNA: TGTGCCAGCAGCCGCGGGACTAGCGGGAGGGCCTCAGATACGCAGTATTTT; CDR3: CASSRGTSGRASDTQYF; V: TRBV5-6; size: -; D: TRBD2; J: TRBJ2-3
DNA: TGTGCCACCAGCAGCTTGGGGGGAACTGAAGCTTTCTTT; CDR3: CATSSLGGTEAFF; V: TRBV15; size: -; D: -; J: TRBJ1-1
DNA: TGCAGCGGGGGACTAGCGGTGATGAATGAGCAGTTCTTC; CDR3: CSGGLAVMNEQFF; V: TRBV29-1; size: -; D: TRBD2; J: TRBJ2-1
DNA: TGCAGCGTTGAGCAGGTCTCCTACAATGAGCAGTTCTTC; CDR3: CSVEQVSYNEQFF; V: TRBV29-1; size: -; D: -; J: TRBJ2-1
DNA: TGTGCCAGCTCCCTGCTAGAAACTGAAGCTTTCTTT; CDR3: CASSLLETEAFF; V: TRBV28; size: -; D: -; J: TRBJ1-1
DNA: TGCGCCAGCAGCCCTGGGACTAGCGGGCGATACCCCGCGGGGTACGAGCAGTACTTC; CDR3: CASSPGTSGRYPAGYEQYF; V: TRBV5-1; size: -; D: TRBD2; J: TRBJ2-7
DNA: TGTGCCAGTAGTATCCAGGGATGGGGGGGCAATGAGCAGTTCTTC; CDR3: CASSIQGWGGNEQFF; V: TRBV19; size: -; D: TRBD2; J: TRBJ2-1
DNA: TGCGCCAGCAGCCAAGGAGTCCACAGGGGGCTGGACGAGCAGTACTTC; CDR3: CASSQGVHRGLDEQYF; V: TRBV4-1; size: few; D: TRBD1; J: TRBJ2-7
DNA: TGTGCCAGCACAAATAGGAGGGGCAGGACAGATACGCAGTATTTT; CDR3: CASTNRRGRTDTQYF; V: TRBV7-9; size: -; D: -; J: TRBJ2-3
DNA: TGTGCCAGCAGCGTAGCTGCCCCCGGCACCGGGGAGCTGTTTTTT; CDR3: CASSVAAPGTGELFF; V: TRBV9; size: -; D: -; J: TRBJ2-2
DNA: TGTGCCAGCAGTTTCCCACCCGGGAGCTCCTACGAGCAGTACTTC; CDR3: CASSFPPGSSYEQYF; V: TRBV28; size: -; D: -; J: TRBJ2-7
DNA: TGTGCCACCAGCAGAGATCAGGGGAGGGGTGGCCAGCCCCAGCATTTT; CDR3: CATSRDQGRGGQPQHF; V: TRBV15; size: -; D: -; J: TRBJ1-5
DNA: TGCGCCAGCAGTGAGTCGGGCTTTAGGGAGCAGTACTTC; CDR3: CASSESGFREQYF; V: TRBV10-2; size: -; D: -; J: TRBJ2-5
DNA: TGTGCCAGCAGTGTCCCTAGCGGGAGTAATCTGAGACTCTCCGAGCAGTACTTC; CDR3: CASSVPSGSNLRLSEQYF; V: TRBV2; size: -; D: TRBD2; J: TRBJ2-7
DNA: TGTGCCAGCAGATCCGAGCGAGCGGAGGGGGCGGGAGGGCGAGGCTACACCTTC; CDR3: CASRSERAEGAGGRGYTF; V: TRBV6-4; size: few; D: TRBD1; J: TRBJ1-2
DNA: TGTGCCAGCAGTTACACACCAGGGGCTTACGAGCAGTACTTC; CDR3: CASSYTPGAYEQYF; V: TRBV6-5; size: once; D: -; J: TRBJ2-7
DNA: TGTGCCAGCAGTTACGATGGGACAGGGAAGGACTACACCTTC; CDR3: CASSYDGTGKDYTF; V: TRBV6-6; size: -; D: TRBD1; J: TRBJ1-2
DNA: TGCGCCAGCAGCTTCTCCGGGAGCTCCTACGAGCAGTACTTC; CDR3: CASSFSGSSYEQYF; V: TRBV5-1; size: -; D: -; J: TRBJ2-7
DNA: TGCGCCAGCAGCCAAGGTCAATCAGGGACAAATGAAGCTTTCTTT; CDR3: CASSQGQSGTNEAFF; V: TRBV4-1; size: few; D: -; J: TRBJ1-1
DNA: TGTGCCAGCAGTTTGGGCCAATACGAGCAGTACTTC; CDR3: CASSLGQYEQYF; V: TRBV28; size: -; D: -; J: TRBJ2-7
DNA: TGCGCCAGCAGCCCCAGGGTAGGAGCAGGGTACAATGAGCAGTTCTTC; CDR3: CASSPRVGAGYNEQFF; V: TRBV5-1; size: once; D: -; J: TRBJ2-1
DNA: TGTGCCTGGACTAGGAGAATCTCTGGAAACACCATATATTTT; CDR3: CAWTRRISGNTIYF; V: TRBV30; size: -; D: -; J: TRBJ1-3
DNA: TGTGCCAGTAGAGAACGCGGGAGACCCTACAATGAGCAGTTCTTC; CDR3: CASRERGRPYNEQFF; V: TRBV19; size: -; D: TRBD2; J: TRBJ2-1
DNA: TGTGCCAGCAGTGAGGGCCTTATATGGTTCTTC; CDR3: CASSEGLIWFF; V: TRBV27; size: once; D: -; J: TRBJ2-1
DNA: TGCGCCAGCAGTGACAGTCGCAATCAGCCCCAGCATTTT; CDR3: CASSDSRNQPQHF; V: TRBV10-2; size: few; D: -; J: TRBJ1-5